These T cell receptor beta chains were read from a single sample in a study of T cell responses to AZD1222 COVID-19 vaccine. This table comes from immunoSEQ multiplex PCR, and its TCRdb copy is limited to in-frame clones, with some not included. The table lists about 130,000 clones, about nine tenths of them singletons, with about 7% in the top ten. The material sequenced was peripheral blood, taken on day 0 of AZD1222 vaccination. These receptor sequences come from an adult in good health. The CDR3 runs from the conserved cysteine through the conserved F or W. Fields, in order: clone size, CDR3 length, J gene, D gene, V gene, CDR3 protein, CDR3 DNA. D genes are given only for firm matches. Clone size is shown for a subset of rows, as once, few, many or a class of expanded clone.

>NA|14|TRBJ2-4|NA|TRBV5-1
CASSQLGQLNIQYF
TGCGCCAGCAGCCAATTGGGACAACTAAACATTCAGTACTTC
>NA|15|TRBJ1-5|NA|TRBV9
CASSVGGDPTGPQHF
TGTGCCAGCAGCGTAGGGGGGGACCCCACTGGGCCCCAGCATTTT
>once|13|TRBJ1-5|NA|TRBV6-5
CASSQGSNQPQHF
TGTGCCAGCAGCCAGGGGAGCAATCAGCCCCAGCATTTT
>NA|13|TRBJ2-5|TRBD2|TRBV28
CASSPAGGETQYF
TGTGCCAGCAGCCCGGCGGGGGGTGAGACCCAGTACTTC
>once|13|TRBJ2-7|NA|TRBV4-3
CASSLTRTGEQYF
TGCGCCAGCAGCCTGACGCGAACAGGCGAGCAGTACTTC
>few|15|TRBJ1-4|NA|TRBV7-9
CASSPRTDPNEKLFF
TGTGCCAGCAGCCCCCGCACAGATCCTAATGAAAAACTGTTTTTT
>NA|16|TRBJ2-3|TRBD2|TRBV7-2
CASSTLTSGGQDTQYF
TGTGCCAGCAGCACCCTGACTAGCGGGGGGCAAGATACGCAGTATTTT
>NA|14|TRBJ2-7|NA|TRBV28
CASTKSNQGYEQYF
TGTGCCAGCACTAAATCCAACCAAGGGTACGAGCAGTACTTC
>NA|14|TRBJ1-2|TRBD1|TRBV9
CASSPGTGVGGYTF
TGTGCCAGCAGCCCGGGGACAGGGGTAGGTGGCTACACCTTC
>NA|11|TRBJ2-7|NA|TRBV25-1
CASSNSYEQYF
TGTGCCAGCAGTAACTCCTACGAGCAGTACTTC
>once|13|TRBJ2-5|NA|TRBV6-1
CASSEGSVETQYF
TGTGCCAGCAGTGAAGGTAGCGTAGAGACCCAGTACTTC
>NA|13|TRBJ1-5|NA|TRBV24-1
CATREREGQPQHF
TGTGCCACCCGGGAGAGGGAAGGGCAGCCCCAGCATTTT
>NA|13|TRBJ2-1|NA|TRBV27
CASSLIGSNEQFF
TGTGCCAGCAGTTTAATAGGGAGCAATGAGCAGTTCTTC
>once|15|TRBJ2-7|TRBD1|TRBV7-2
CASSPRTGGSYEQYF
TGTGCCAGCAGCCCAAGGACAGGGGGCTCCTACGAGCAGTACTTC
>NA|17|TRBJ2-7|TRBD2|TRBV3-1/TRBV3-2
CASSQDLAGGPRNEQYF
TGTGCCAGCAGCCAAGATCTAGCGGGGGGGCCGAGGAACGAGCAGTACTTC
>NA|15|TRBJ1-4|TRBD1|TRBV7-2
CASSLGSQGREKLFF
TGTGCCAGCAGCTTAGGCTCACAGGGGAGGGAAAAACTGTTTTTT
>NA|11|TRBJ1-1|NA|TRBV6-5
CASRIHTEAFF
TGTGCCAGCAGGATACACACTGAAGCTTTCTTT
>NA|14|TRBJ2-7|NA|TRBV29-1
CSVEGGAGMNEQYF
TGCAGCGTTGAAGGGGGAGCAGGAATGAACGAGCAGTACTTC
>NA|14|TRBJ2-7|NA|TRBV25-1
CASGKTAMTYEQYF
TGTGCCAGCGGAAAGACAGCGATGACCTACGAGCAGTACTTC
>NA|15|TRBJ2-5|NA|TRBV5-4
CASSLQSAIEETQYF
TGTGCCAGCAGCTTGCAGTCGGCAATTGAAGAGACCCAGTACTTC
>NA|16|TRBJ2-7|TRBD2|TRBV18
CASSPKPLAGAYEQYF
TGTGCCAGCTCACCGAAACCCCTAGCGGGGGCCTACGAGCAGTACTTC
>NA|15|TRBJ2-5|TRBD1|TRBV4-2
CASSQEAGTEETQYF
TGTGCCAGCAGCCAAGAGGCCGGGACAGAAGAGACCCAGTACTTC
>NA|15|TRBJ2-3|NA|TRBV10-2
CASGSVWGDTDTQYF
TGCGCCAGCGGTTCAGTTTGGGGAGACACAGATACGCAGTATTTT
>NA|17|TRBJ2-3|TRBD2|TRBV10-3
CAISALTSGVTTDTQYF
TGTGCCATCAGCGCGCTGACTAGCGGAGTGACCACAGATACGCAGTATTTT
>once|13|TRBJ1-3|NA|TRBV19
CASSMDFGNTIYF
TGTGCCAGTAGTATGGACTTCGGAAACACCATATATTTT
>NA|16|TRBJ2-1|NA|TRBV9
CASSVSPGRAFEEQFF
TGTGCCAGCAGCGTAAGTCCGGGCAGGGCATTCGAAGAGCAGTTCTTC